This passage covers 29 T cell receptor beta chains from one sample sequenced in a study of T cells after yellow fever vaccination. TCRdb recomputed calls from the 5' RACE reads with MiXCR, one row per CDR3 protein. The sample holds about 26,000 distinct CDR3 sequences, 4% to 5% seen once. The sequencing here drew on PBMCs, either bulk or a sorted T-cell subset (CD4+, CD8+, memory, or dextramer-sorted; not recorded which), taken on the day of the yellow fever booster vaccination. The receptor set was obtained from a man between 18 and 35 years old who received the YFV17D yellow fever vaccine.

Many counts were recorded for this clonotype. This sequence joins TRBV7-9 and TRBJ2-5, with TRBD1 matching over 7 bases. Losses at the gene ends were 6 bases for V and 5 bases for J; bases not matched to a gene: 6. From germline, CDR1 is SEHNR and CDR2 FQNEAQ (reference sequence). The length of the CDR3 is 13 residues. For the CDR3, the DNA is TGTGCCAGCAGTATACGACAGGGCGAGACCCAGTACTTC. Residues: CASSIRQGETQYF.

This clonotype rates as large. The rearrangement joins TRBV7-9 to TRBJ2-1; D is uncertain. V was cut by 3 bases and J by 12 bases, with 9 bases left in between. CDR1 SEHNR and CDR2 FQNEAQ come from the germline V gene (reference sequence). CDR3 size: 11 residues. The CDR3 here is CASSFNRRQFF. CDR3 bases: TGTGCCAGCAGCTTCAATCGGAGGCAGTTCTTC.

This clonotype was recorded at least ten times. V is TRBV12-3 or TRBV12-4 and J is TRBJ1-2; D is perhaps TRBD1 (6 bases). V lost 8 bases to trimming and J lost 2 bases, with 21 bases between them. The CDR3 is 16 residues long. The CDR3 bases are TGTGCCAGCGCCTCATCCCAGGGGATTGCCAACTATGGCTACACCTTC. Translation gives CASASSQGIANYGYTF.

This clonotype showed up many times. The chain joins TRBV7-2 to TRBJ2-3, with TRBD2 matching over 9 bases. Germline trimming cut 5 bases from V and 5 bases from J; bases unmatched to any gene: 17. Germline V gene sequence: CDR1 SGHTA, CDR2 FQGNSA. CDR3 size: 18 residues. CDR3 region: CASSEQSPSSGTVDTQYF. DNA for the CDR3: TGTGCCAGCAGCGAGCAAAGTCCCTCTAGCGGGACGGTAGATACGCAGTATTTT.

Ten or more counts support this clonotype. This chain uses TRBV18 with TRBJ1-4, with D unclear. This CDR3 spans 14 amino acids. Germline loops: CDR1 KGHSH, CDR2 LQKENI. Between the trimmed V and J ends, which lost 4 bases and 3 bases, there was a span of 9 bases. For the CDR3, the DNA is TGTGCCAGCTCACTCTCTGTGGCTAATGAAAAACTGTTTTTT. Its translation is CASSLSVANEKLFF.

This rearrangement joins TRBV4-1 to TRBJ2-3, with a tentative D call TRBD2 (6 bases). Germline V gene data show CDR1 as MGHRA and CDR2 as YSYEKL. The CDR3 consists of 16 residues. The ends were cut back, 3 bases at V and 1 base at J, with 14 bases in the middle. CDR3: CASSQSAGLGTDTQYF. The CDR3 coding sequence is TGCGCCAGCAGCCAGTCAGCGGGTCTGGGCACAGATACGCAGTATTTT.

This clonotype was seen at least ten times. V is TRBV4-2 and J is TRBJ1-1; 7 bases match TRBD1. The CDR3 has 15 residues. Germline CDR1 reads LGHNA; CDR2 reads YNFKEQ. Trimming removed 5 bases from V and 3 bases from J; junction bases left unmatched: 9. CDR3 protein: CASSEQGPEDTEAFF. In DNA form, the CDR3 reads TGTGCCAGCAGCGAACAGGGGCCCGAGGACACTGAAGCTTTCTTT.

The rearrangement uses TRBV6-2 or TRBV6-3 and TRBJ2-4; TRBD2 is a possible D gene (5 bases). The CDR3 length is 16 residues. Germline CDR1 is MNHEY and CDR2 is SVGEGT. Trimming cost V 7 bases and J 5 bases, with 21 bases left between them. The CDR3: CASTQQAGGSQNIQYF. CDR3 nucleotide sequence: TGTGCCAGCACCCAGCAAGCCGGTGGGAGCCAAAACATTCAGTACTTC.

This clonotype was detected a few times. This chain joins TRBV5-1 and TRBJ2-7; 11 bases line up with TRBD2. This CDR3 is 15 amino acids long. The V gene's germline CDR1 is SGHRS and CDR2 YFSETQ. V gave up 4 bases and J gave up 6 bases; unmatched junction bases: 9. The CDR3 reads CASSSLAGGHGEQYF. In nucleotides, the CDR3 is TGCGCCAGCAGCAGCCTAGCGGGGGGCCACGGCGAGCAGTACTTC.

A few counts support this clonotype. The V call is TRBV6-5, the J call TRBJ2-5; perhaps TRBD1 as D (6 bases). Germline CDR1 and CDR2: MNHEY and SVGAGI. CDR3 length equals 13 residues. The V gene lost 4 bases and the J gene lost 5 bases, with 11 bases spanning the gap. The CDR3 DNA sequence: TGTGCCAGCAGTTCGCCAGGGGCCGAGACCCAGTACTTC. Amino acid sequence: CASSSPGAETQYF.

This clonotype was recorded at least ten times. V is TRBV4-2 and J is TRBJ1-1; D remains unclear. Germline-derived CDR1 and CDR2 are LGHNA and YNFKEQ. The CDR3 extends over 13 amino acids. V was trimmed by 2 bases and J by 3 bases, leaving 7 bases between them. CDR3 DNA sequence: TGTGCCAGCAGCCAAATCGGACACACTGAAGCTTTCTTT. Its protein is CASSQIGHTEAFF.

The rearrangement uses TRBV2 and TRBJ2-3; D possibly corresponds to TRBD2 (5 bases). Trimming stripped 8 bases from V and 10 bases from J, with 16 bases between. The germline CDR1 and CDR2 sequences are SNHLY and FYNNEI. The CDR3 runs to 12 residues. The CDR3 region is CASLKEDAAQYF. The CDR3 bases are TGTGCCAGCCTAAAGGAGGACGCTGCGCAGTATTTT.

This clonotype occurred many times. V usage is TRBV6-2 or TRBV6-3 and J usage is TRBJ2-1; TRBD2 aligns across 8 bases. The ends lost 5 bases at V and 7 bases at J; junction bases unmatched: 10. CDR1 MNHEY and CDR2 SVGEGT come from the germline V gene. The CDR3 is 15 amino acids. CDR3 DNA: TGTGCCAGCAGTATCGACGGGGGGGCCGGAAATGAGCAGTTCTTC. This codes for CASSIDGGAGNEQFF.

There are many counts of this clonotype. In DNA form, the CDR3 reads TGTGCCAGCAGCTTAGGACGAATGGGGGCGTCTGCGACCCAGTACTTC. It encodes CASSLGRMGASATQYF. The J gene is TRBJ2-5, the V gene TRBV7-2; tentatively, D is TRBD1 (6 bases). This CDR3 region has 16 residues. Trimming took off 1 base at V and 7 bases at J, with 19 bases between the two ends. Germline V lookup: CDR1 SGHTA, CDR2 FQGNSA.

With respect to this clonotype: Germline and junction disagree at one end, which may indicate a read error. The genes are TRBV16 and TRBJ1-6; D not certain. This CDR3 has 14 residues. Germline V CDR1 and CDR2: KGHSY, FQNENV. The CDR3 sequence is CASSQSTANSALHF. The CDR3, as DNA: TGTGCCAGCAGCCAATCCACAGCTAATTCAGCCCTCCACTTT.

This clonotype came up many times. This rearrangement joins TRBV12-3 or TRBV12-4 to TRBJ2-7; no definite D call. This CDR3 spans 12 amino acids. The V gene lost 3 bases and the J gene lost 3 bases, with 6 bases spanning the gap. In DNA form, the CDR3 reads TGTGCCAGCAGTTTCCGGGTCTACGAGCAGTACTTC. As protein: CASSFRVYEQYF.

This clonotype has at least ten counts. This rearrangement joins TRBV18 to TRBJ1-1; TRBD1 is a possible D gene (6 bases). The length of the CDR3 is 19 residues. The germline V gene has CDR1 KGHSH and CDR2 LQKENI. Trimming cost V 0 bases and J 7 bases, with 27 bases left between them. CDR3 residues: CASSPPLVYREWGDYEAFF. CDR3 DNA sequence: TGTGCCAGCTCACCACCGTTGGTTTACAGGGAGTGGGGGGATTATGAAGCTTTCTTT.

The table lists this clonotype with many counts. V and J are TRBV20-1 and TRBJ1-1; the D is unclear. Germline V CDR1 and CDR2: DFQATT, SNEGSKA (reference sequence). The V end was cut by 0 bases, the J end by 11 bases, with 7 bases between. The CDR3 has 10 residues. The DNA of the CDR3 is TGCAGTGCTAGAGATCTTAGGGCTTTCTTT. Protein: CSARDLRAFF.

This clonotype occurred many times. The chain joins TRBV29-1 to TRBJ2-5; maybe TRBD2 (7 bases). CDR1 is SQVTM, CDR2 ANQGSEA, per germline. V was shortened by 6 bases and J by 2 bases, with 19 bases between the two germline ends. The CDR3 contains 15 residues. CDR3 DNA sequence: TGCAGCGTCGATCGGGCGGGGGCTTTACAAGAGACCCAGTACTTC. Protein sequence: CSVDRAGALQETQYF. Full variable domain (missing parts from reference TRBV29-1 and TRBJ2-5): SAVISQKPSRDICQRGTSLTIQCQVDSQVTMMFWYRQQPGQSLTLIATANQGSEATYESGFVIDKFPISRPNLTFSTLTVSNMSPEDSSIYLCSVDRAGALQETQYFGPGTRLLVL.

This clonotype was recorded many times. The chain employs TRBV4-1 and TRBJ1-5, with D unresolved. This CDR3 is 14 amino acids long. Germline values: CDR1 MGHRA, CDR2 YSYEKL. V was clipped by 1 base and J by 6 bases, with 10 bases between them. CDR3 DNA sequence: TGCGCCAGCAGCCAAGCCGGGTCGGTTCAGCCCCAGCATTTT. Translating it yields CASSQAGSVQPQHF.

This clonotype was counted many times. J is TRBJ1-2 and V is TRBV20-1; weak D call: TRBD1 (6 bases). The germline V gene encodes CDR1 DFQATT and CDR2 SNEGSKA (reference sequence). The V gene lost 1 base and the J gene lost 4 bases, with 13 bases spanning the gap. CDR3 length: 14 amino acids. The CDR3 here is CSARVPGASYGYTF. For the CDR3, the DNA is TGCAGTGCTAGAGTCCCAGGGGCCTCCTATGGCTACACCTTC.

The table lists this clonotype with many counts. This rearrangement joins TRBV9 to TRBJ2-1; 10 bases are shared with TRBD1. Germline CDR1 reads SGDLS; CDR2 reads YYNGEE. J lost 9 bases, V lost 4 bases, and 10 bases had no gene match. There are 15 residues in the CDR3. The CDR3 spells CASSPPRTGGSEQFF. The CDR3 nucleotides are TGTGCCAGCAGCCCCCCTCGGACAGGGGGGAGTGAGCAGTTCTTC. The full variable domain, with the rest looked up from reference TRBV9 and TRBJ2-1, is DSGVTQTPKHLITATGQRVTLRCSPRSGDLSVYWYQQSLDQGLQFLIQYYNGEERAKGNILERFSAQQFPDLHSELNLSSLELGDSALYFCASSPPRTGGSEQFFGPGTRLTVL.

This clonotype showed up many times. The V gene is TRBV24-1, the J gene TRBJ2-3; D may be TRBD1 or TRBD2 (6 bases each). The CDR3 has 18 residues. Per germline, CDR1 KGHDR and CDR2 SFDVKD. V lost 5 bases and J lost 2, with 22 bases in between. The CDR3 is CATSGGGLRGADTDTQYF. The CDR3 DNA follows: TGTGCCACCAGTGGGGGTGGTTTAAGGGGGGCCGACACAGATACGCAGTATTTT.

This clonotype was picked up many times. The chain employs TRBV5-1 and TRBJ2-7; 10 bases are a match to TRBD2. The J segment lost 2 bases and the V segment lost 1 base, leaving 3 bases of the junction unmatched. CDR3 length: 15 amino acids. CDR1 and CDR2 (germline): SGHRS, YFSETQ. CDR3 nucleotides: TGCGCCAGCAGCTTGACTAGCGGGGAAACCTACGAGCAGTACTTC. This gives the protein CASSLTSGETYEQYF.

Many counts were recorded for this clonotype. The genes are TRBV6-2 or TRBV6-3 and TRBJ2-3; TRBD1 agrees at 8 bases. V was pared by 4 bases and J by 2 bases, with 2 bases of the junction left unmatched. The length of the CDR3 is 14 residues. Germline assignment: CDR1 MNHEY and CDR2 SVGEGT. CDR3 bases: TGTGCCAGCAGTTTGGGACAGGCCACAGATACGCAGTATTTT. This sequence encodes CASSLGQATDTQYF.

In this sample, this clonotype turned up many times. The V gene is TRBV6-6, the J gene TRBJ1-2; D is undetermined. V was cut by 6 bases and J by 4 bases, with 21 bases left in between. The CDR3 runs to 16 residues. Germline assignment: CDR1 MNHNY and CDR2 SVGAGI (reference sequence). CDR3 amino acids: CASRGPSASLLYGYTF. The CDR3 coding sequence is TGTGCCAGCAGGGGCCCTTCCGCTAGCTTGCTCTATGGCTACACCTTC.

This clonotype was seen at least ten times. The rearrangement joins TRBV5-1 to TRBJ1-1; D possibly corresponds to TRBD1 (6 bases). The CDR3 is 17 residues long. V dropped 0 bases and J dropped 3 bases, with 18 bases sitting between them. CDR1 is SGHRS and CDR2 is YFSETQ in the germline V gene. CDR3 protein: CASSLVGGASSDTEAFF. Written as DNA, the CDR3 is TGCGCCAGCAGCTTGGTGGGGGGGGCCAGTTCGGACACTGAAGCTTTCTTT. Full variable domain (outside the CDR3, taken from reference TRBV5-1 and TRBJ1-1): KAGVTQTPRYLIKTRGQQVTLSCSPISGHRSVSWYQQTPGQGLQFLFEYFSETQRNKGNFPGRFSGRQFSNSRSEMNVSTLELGDSALYLCASSLVGGASSDTEAFFGQGTRLTVV.

This clonotype was detected many times. The V and J genes are TRBV30 and TRBJ2-3; 8 bases are a match to TRBD2. This CDR3 has 16 amino acids. Germline CDR1 and CDR2: GTSNPN and SVGIG (reference sequence). V shed 3 bases and J 4 bases; nucleotides not matched to a gene: 12. CDR3 in amino acids: CAWSRGAGGLSDTQYF. For the CDR3, the DNA is TGTGCCTGGAGCCGGGGCGCGGGGGGCCTCTCAGATACGCAGTATTTT.

This clonotype was seen at least ten times. V usage is TRBV10-3 and J usage is TRBJ1-2; D remains ambiguous. This CDR3 contains 12 residues. Between the trimmed V and J ends, which lost 0 bases and 11 bases, there was a span of 10 bases. CDR1 and CDR2 (germline): ENHRY, SYGVKD. CDR3 bases: TGTGCCATCAGTGAGTCGAGCTCCGGTTACACCTTC. This gives the protein CAISESSSGYTF.